A single sample is the source of the 20 T cell receptor beta chains below, sequenced in a study of blood T cell repertoires in COVID-19. The table came from immunoSEQ multiplex PCR; TCRdb's copy has only in-frame clones and leaves some out. The table records about 210,000 clones, 89% of them present only once. Sequencing was performed on PBMCs or T cells enriched from blood (not recorded which). The receptor set was obtained from a woman aged 18 to 35 who had recovered from COVID-19.

The V and J genes are TRBV4-2 and TRBJ2-3, with D unresolved. V shed 0 bases and J shed 2 bases, with 9 bases lying between them. CDR3 size: 15 residues. Germline values: CDR1 LGHNA, CDR2 YNFKEQ. CDR3 nucleotides: TGTGCCAGCAGCCAAGATCTCTCTTACACAGATACGCAGTATTTT. Translating gives CASSQDLSYTDTQYF.

The CDR3 DNA sequence: TGTGCCAGCAGCGTAGCAGGAGGTCAGAATAATGAAAAACTGTTTTTT. It encodes CASSVAGGQNNEKLFF. This chain joins TRBV9 and TRBJ1-4, with unresolved D. CDR3 size: 16 residues. CDR1 SGDLS and CDR2 YYNGEE come from the germline V gene. The V end lost 0 bases, the J end lost 4 bases, and 13 bases lay between the germline ends. Together with reference TRBV9 and TRBJ1-4, the CDR3 gives the full variable domain: DSGVTQTPKHLITATGQRVTLRCSPRSGDLSVYWYQQSLDQGLQFLIQYYNGEERAKGNILERFSAQQFPDLHSELNLSSLELGDSALYFCASSVAGGQNNEKLFFGSGTQLSVL.

The chain combines TRBV18 with TRBJ2-7; 12 positions match TRBD1. The CDR3 has 15 residues. The trim removed 3 bases at V and 3 bases at J, leaving 3 bases unmatched. Germline V gene data show CDR1 as KGHSH and CDR2 as LQKENI. CDR3 DNA sequence: TGTGCCAGCTCACCCGGGACAGGGGGCGGCTACGAGCAGTACTTC. As protein: CASSPGTGGGYEQYF.

The chain has TRBV28 and TRBJ2-5, with a possible D match to TRBD1 (8 bases). The ends were cut back, 5 bases at V and 6 bases at J, with 19 bases in the middle. There are 15 residues in the CDR3. In germline, CDR1 is MDHEN, CDR2 SYDVKM. CDR3 sequence: CASSRPGQGGKTQYF. The CDR3 DNA is TGTGCCAGCAGTCGGCCCGGACAGGGAGGGAAGACCCAGTACTTC.

The chain has TRBV6-5 and TRBJ1-2; possibly TRBD1 for D (5 bases). The germline V gene has CDR1 MNHEY and CDR2 SVGAGI. The length of the CDR3 is 14 residues. V was shortened by 6 bases and J by 8 bases, with 19 bases between the two germline ends. The CDR3 bases are TGTGCCAGCAGCCCGGGACTCCTTATGGGGGGCTACACCTTC. It is translated as CASSPGLLMGGYTF.

The J gene is TRBJ2-3, the V gene TRBV27; 15 bases align to TRBD2. The CDR3 contains 15 residues. V lost 5 bases and J lost 6; bases outside the gene matches: 3. The germline gives CDR1 MNHEY, CDR2 SMNVEV (reference sequence). The DNA for the CDR3 is TGTGCCAGCAGTCCCGGACTAGCGGGGGGGGATACGCAGTATTTT. The encoded protein is CASSPGLAGGDTQYF.

V is TRBV5-1 and J is TRBJ2-2; the D gene is possibly TRBD1 (6 bases). Germline V lookup: CDR1 SGHRS, CDR2 YFSETQ. The V end was cut by 6 bases, the J end by 1 base, with 16 bases between. This CDR3 comprises 16 residues. In DNA, the CDR3 is TGCGCCAGCATACTGGACAGACCGGAGAACACCGGGGAGCTGTTTTTT. Amino acid sequence: CASILDRPENTGELFF. Supplemented by reference TRBV5-1 and TRBJ2-2, the full variable domain reads KAGVTQTPRYLIKTRGQQVTLSCSPISGHRSVSWYQQTPGQGLQFLFEYFSETQRNKGNFPGRFSGRQFSNSRSEMNVSTLELGDSALYLCASILDRPENTGELFFGEGSRLTVL.

The gene calls are TRBV19 and TRBJ2-6, with D perhaps TRBD2 (6 bases). This CDR3 has 16 residues. Germline loops: CDR1 LNHDA, CDR2 SQIVND (reference sequence). V lost 5 bases and J 2 bases, leaving 13 bases between the germline ends. The CDR3 reads CASSAGSSAGANVLTF. CDR3 in DNA: TGTGCCAGTAGTGCCGGGAGTTCCGCTGGGGCCAACGTCCTGACTTTC.

The rearrangement uses TRBV2 and TRBJ1-2, with TRBD1 matching over 10 bases. Germline V gives CDR1 SNHLY, CDR2 FYNNEI. V was pared by 4 bases and J by 3 bases, with 17 bases of the junction left unmatched. The CDR3 totals 19 residues. The CDR3 region has the DNA TGTGCCAGCAGTGCACTTCCGGGACAGGGGAGGGTGGAAGACTATGGCTACACCTTC. Amino acids: CASSALPGQGRVEDYGYTF.

The V gene is TRBV18, the J gene TRBJ1-2, with D hard to call. Between the trimmed V and J ends, which lost 0 bases and 4 bases, there was a span of 15 bases. Germline V gene lookup returns CDR1 KGHSH and CDR2 LQKENI. This CDR3 has 16 residues. The DNA for the CDR3 is TGTGCCAGCTCACCACCGCCGGGTGACTTTGGCTATGGCTACACCTTC. Residues: CASSPPPGDFGYGYTF.

V and J are TRBV7-9 and TRBJ2-5, with D possibly being TRBD2 (5 bases). Germline V gene lookup returns CDR1 SEHNR and CDR2 FQNEAQ (reference sequence). The V gene lost 2 bases and the J gene lost 2 bases, with 12 bases spanning the gap. The CDR3 sequence is 15 residues long. This CDR3 reads CASSLKRRLQETQYF. The DNA of the CDR3 is TGTGCCAGCAGCTTAAAGCGGCGATTACAAGAGACCCAGTACTTC.

This clone has more than one count but fewer than ten. The rearrangement joins TRBV6-5 to TRBJ2-7; possibly TRBD1 for D (5 bases). Between the trimmed V and J ends, which lost 4 bases and 5 bases, there was a span of 18 bases. Per the germline V gene, CDR1 is MNHEY and CDR2 is SVGAGI. There are 15 residues in the CDR3. CDR3: CASSSFLGVRNEQYF. DNA for the CDR3: TGTGCCAGCAGTTCCTTTCTAGGGGTTAGGAACGAGCAGTACTTC.

The chain recombines TRBV2 with TRBJ2-2; 7 bases are a match to TRBD1. This CDR3 has 15 amino acids. V shed 1 base and J 9 bases; nucleotides not matched to a gene: 8. Per germline, CDR1 SNHLY and CDR2 FYNNEI. In nucleotides, the CDR3 is TGTGCCAGCAGTGAAGAATCCAGGGGGAGATGGGAGCTGTTTTTT. As protein: CASSEESRGRWELFF.

The rearrangement links TRBV6-1 to TRBJ2-7; 8 bases map to TRBD1. J was trimmed by 0 bases and V by 3 bases; bases with no gene match: 1. Per germline, CDR1 MNHNS and CDR2 SASEGT. The CDR3 has 14 amino acids. The CDR3 sequence: CASSEDRDSYEQYF. The CDR3 DNA reads as TGTGCCAGCAGTGAGGACAGGGACTCCTACGAGCAGTACTTC.

The chain joins TRBV11-2 to TRBJ2-1; 12 nucleotides match TRBD2. With V trimmed by 3 bases and J by 4 bases, 7 bases remained unmatched. Germline lookup yields CDR1 SGHAT and CDR2 FQNNGV. The CDR3 contains 17 residues. The CDR3 loop is CASSFWASGGGYNEQFF. DNA for the CDR3: TGTGCCAGCAGCTTTTGGGCTAGCGGGGGGGGGTACAATGAGCAGTTCTTC.

This clone came up once. This chain links TRBV5-6 with TRBJ1-2; no definite D call. This CDR3 is 14 amino acids long. Germline lookup yields CDR1 SGHDT and CDR2 YYEEEE. V shed 0 bases and J shed 7 bases, with 13 bases lying between them. CDR3: CASSLVSGGLGYTF. CDR3 bases: TGTGCCAGCAGCTTGGTATCGGGAGGGCTTGGCTACACCTTC.

V usage is TRBV7-6 and J usage is TRBJ1-4; 8 bases map to TRBD1. The CDR3 runs 14 residues. Germline CDR1 SGHVS, CDR2 FNYEAQ. With 5 bases clipped from V and 8 bases from J, the junction kept 7 bases outside the gene matches. CDR3 nucleotides: TGTGCCAGCAGCCCCCGGACAGGGAACGAAAAACTGTTTTTT. Amino acid sequence: CASSPRTGNEKLFF.

The V call is TRBV6-5, the J call TRBJ2-7; TRBD1 matches at 8 bases. With V trimmed by 2 bases and J by 1 base, 7 bases remained unmatched. Germline CDR1 and CDR2: MNHEY and SVGAGI. The CDR3 loop spans 16 amino acids. The CDR3 sequence is CASSYAAGTGSYEQYF. Here the CDR3 DNA reads TGTGCCAGCAGTTACGCGGCCGGGACAGGTTCCTACGAGCAGTACTTC.

In DNA form, the CDR3 reads TGCGCCAGCAGCGCAGAGGGAAGCAATCAGCCCCAGCATTTT. It is translated as CASSAEGSNQPQHF. V and J are TRBV5-1 and TRBJ1-5; D is unclear. V was pared by 4 bases and J by 1 base, with 9 bases between. This CDR3 has 14 residues. The germline V gene has CDR1 SGHRS and CDR2 YFSETQ.

Note on this clone: Other nucleotide sequences from this sample produce the same CDR3. The CDR3 sequence: CASSFTGRYEQYF. The DNA of the CDR3 is TGTGCCAGCAGTTTTACAGGGCGGTACGAGCAGTACTTC. The chain is built from TRBV28 and TRBJ2-7, with D possibly being TRBD1 (6 bases). This CDR3 spans 13 amino acids. V dropped 3 bases and J dropped 4 bases, with 10 bases sitting between them. CDR1 is MDHEN and CDR2 is SYDVKM in the germline V gene.